The present entry profiles one TCR beta chain with its context. The antigen remains unidentified. The CDR3 is 12 amino acids. Germline V gives CDR1 SEHNR, CDR2 FQNEAQ (reference sequence). The sample is drawn from a study of CXCR3-negative and CXCR3-positive naive CD8 T cells. The TRB libraries of cDNA were built by UMI-labeled 5' RACE. TCRdb re-called the 5' RACE reads; one entry per CDR3 protein, DNA not given. The listing records about 98,000 distinct CDR3 sequences. Study-wide findings and caveats: Relative to CXCR3-negative naive cells, CXCR3-positive naive cells had more hydrophobic TRB CDR3s. Both naive subsets, CXCR3-negative and CXCR3-positive, displayed similar TRBV-TRBJ usage, unlike memory cells.

Cells classed as naive CD8+ T cells were CD45RO-CCR7+CD27+CD95-. The genes are TRBV7-9 and TRBJ2-5; the D call from TCRdb, TRBD2, cannot be confirmed without DNA. Sequenced material: naive CXCR3+ CD8+ T cells from blood. The subset is: CD45RO-CCR7+CD27+CD95- naive CD8+ T cells expressing CXCR3 (TNR3+). This receptor was taken from a human donor in good health. Some clones in this sample may be carry-over from other donors' samples. The CDR3 loop reads CASRGLGETQYF.